This TCR beta chain was sequenced in a study of blood T cell repertoires in COVID-19. Whole-study context: From the United States, Italy and Spain came samples of acute and convalescent COVID-19.

During active infection, Seattle patients enrolled and were then monitored through disease. The CDR3 has 14 amino acids. Germline CDR1 is SGDLS and CDR2 is YYNGEE. As concerns this clone: Germline and junction disagree at one end, which may indicate a read error.

This table comes from immunoSEQ multiplex PCR, and its TCRdb copy is limited to in-frame clones, with some not included. The profile covers over 200,000 clones, with more than 80% appearing a single time and under 3.5% taken by the ten largest. The specimen was peripheral blood. This receptor was identified in a man in his thirties or forties with COVID-19, enrolled during active disease. The rearrangement links TRBV9 to TRBJ1-1, with 8 bases fitting TRBD1. Written as DNA, the CDR3 is TGTGCCAGCAGCTCCCGGACAGGGAACATTGAAGCTTTCTTT. It specifies CASSSRTGNIEAFF. The full variable domain, in which reference TRBV9 and TRBJ1-1 provide the parts outside the CDR3, is DSGVTQTPKHLITATGQRVTLRCSPRSGDLSVYWYQQSLDQGLQFLIQYYNGEERAKGNILERFSAQQFPDLHSELNLSSLELGDSALYFCASSSRTGNIEAFFGQGTRLTVV.